The 27 T cell receptor beta chains listed next were all sequenced from one sample in a study of CD8+CD57+ T cells in acquired aplastic anemia. Both TCR beta VDJ combination and CDR3 sequence profiling were carried out. Genomic DNA was the template for this profiling. TCRdb itself ran the reads through MiXCR, one entry per CDR3 protein. The table shows some 200,000 distinct CDR3 sequences, with approximately 50% occurring only once. In patients chosen for sequencing, flow cytometry had shown CD8+CD57+ cell expansion. The sample consisted of sorted CD4+, CD8+, or CD8+CD57+ T cells (not recorded which) from PBMCs. These receptors were obtained from a human donor with aplastic anemia.

This clonotype was counted ten times or more. The rearrangement uses TRBV10-1 and TRBJ2-1; D ambiguous. CDR1 is WNHNN and CDR2 is SYGVQD in the germline V gene (reference sequence). This CDR3 is built from 15 residues. V lost 5 bases and J lost 4, with 15 bases in between. The CDR3 nucleotides read TGCGCCAGCAGTCCCCGACCGGGTGGGTACAATGAGCAGTTCTTC. Translated: CASSPRPGGYNEQFF.

The sample holds a few counts of this clonotype. V and J are TRBV11-3 and TRBJ1-6; D gene uncertain. This CDR3 comprises 15 residues. In germline, CDR1 is SGHNT, CDR2 YENEEA. Trimming took off 1 base at V and 10 bases at J, with 14 bases between the two ends. The CDR3, as DNA: TGTGCCAGCAGCTTAGGCGGCAGCGTCAACTCACCCCTCCACTTT. It codes for CASSLGGSVNSPLHF.

At least ten counts were recorded for this clonotype. This chain links TRBV24-1 with TRBJ1-1, with TRBD1 identical over 9 bases. The germline CDR1 and CDR2 sequences are KGHDR and SFDVKD. The trim removed 3 bases at V and 3 bases at J, leaving 4 bases unmatched. This CDR3 comprises 15 residues. The CDR3 sequence: CATSDPGQGDTEAFF. Written as DNA, the CDR3 is TGTGCCACCAGTGATCCGGGACAGGGTGACACTGAAGCTTTCTTT.

This clonotype was observed at least ten times. The genes are TRBV11-2 and TRBJ2-5, with TRBD2 matching over 8 bases. The CDR3 consists of 18 residues. Germline V gives CDR1 SGHAT, CDR2 FQNNGV. Unmatched junction bases numbered 10, after V lost 1 base and J lost 0 bases. DNA of the CDR3: TGTGCCAGCAGCTTAGGTGGACTAGCAAACCCGTACCAAGAGACCCAGTACTTC. This sequence encodes CASSLGGLANPYQETQYF.

This clonotype was counted a few times. A read error may explain this, as a much larger clone is one base away. This chain links TRBV5-1 with TRBJ1-2; no reliable D call. The germline gives CDR1 SGHRS, CDR2 YFSETQ. CDR3 size: 13 residues. Trimming shortened V by 5 bases and J by 6 bases, and 14 bases separated the two germline ends. The CDR3 region is CASRYRGWDGYTF. CDR3 nucleotide sequence: TGCGCCAGCAGATATCGTGGCTGGGATGGCTACACCTTC.

This clonotype was detected many times. The J gene is TRBJ2-7, the V gene TRBV25-1; weak D call: TRBD2 (6 bases). Trimming shortened V by 5 bases and J by 7 bases, and 15 bases separated the two germline ends. The germline gives CDR1 MGHDK, CDR2 SYGVNS. The CDR3 contains 13 residues. CDR3 DNA sequence: TGTGCCAGCAGTACCTCTCTAGCGCTTGAGCAGTACTTC. Its protein product is CASSTSLALEQYF.

The sample holds many counts of this clonotype. The rearrangement uses TRBV6-2 or TRBV6-3 and TRBJ1-3, with D unclear. The CDR3 is 15 amino acids. Trimming cost V 5 bases and J 0 bases, with 11 bases left between them. Germline V gene sequence: CDR1 MNHEY, CDR2 SVGEGT. The CDR3 DNA sequence: TGTGCCAGCAGTGGTACACGGCGCTCTGGAAACACCATATATTTT. It yields the protein CASSGTRRSGNTIYF.

V gene TRBV7-3 combines with J gene TRBJ2-1, with 11 bases identical to TRBD2. Unmatched junction bases numbered 10, after V lost 5 bases and J lost 7 bases. CDR1 and CDR2 (germline): SGHTA, FQGTGA. The CDR3 is 16 amino acids. The CDR3 DNA reads TGTGCCAGCAGCCTTACCGGGACTAGCGGCGCAAATGAGCAGTTCTTC. Residues: CASSLTGTSGANEQFF.

This clonotype was recorded a few times. The chain carries TRBV30 and TRBJ1-2, with D hard to call. The germline V and J ends were trimmed by 2 bases and 4 bases, with 23 bases remaining between them. CDR3 length equals 17 residues. Germline assignment: CDR1 GTSNPN and CDR2 SVGIG (reference sequence). The CDR3 nucleotides are TGTGCCTGGAGTCCGCGAATCTTGTCCCCTATACTCTATGGCTACACCTTC. Encoded protein: CAWSPRILSPILYGYTF.

The chain uses TRBV19 and TRBJ2-1; D call uncertain. Trimming took off 7 bases at V and 4 bases at J, with 5 bases between the two ends. CDR1 and CDR2 from the germline V gene are LNHDA and SQIVND (reference sequence). The CDR3 extends over 11 amino acids. CDR3 nucleotide sequence: TGTGCCAGTATGGAGTACAATGAGCAGTTCTTC. It yields the protein CASMEYNEQFF.

The chain uses TRBV5-4 and TRBJ2-2; TRBD1 agrees at 9 bases. With 4 bases clipped from V and 5 bases from J, the junction kept 12 bases outside the gene matches. The CDR3 covers 17 residues. CDR1 is SGHNT, CDR2 YYREEE, per germline (reference sequence). This chain's CDR3 is CASSPQTGGMITGELFF. The CDR3 nucleotides are TGTGCCAGCAGCCCCCAGACAGGGGGAATGATAACCGGGGAGCTGTTTTTT.

This clonotype has only one observation. The chain combines TRBV19 with TRBJ2-3; 7 bases map to TRBD1. CDR1 is LNHDA and CDR2 is SQIVND in the germline V gene (reference sequence). The CDR3 spans 15 residues. Trimming took 8 bases from V and 2 from J; bases not matched to a gene: 10. CDR3 sequence reads: CASGTATYNTDTQYF. The CDR3 DNA is TGTGCCAGTGGGACAGCAACTTATAACACAGATACGCAGTATTTT.

This chain links TRBV20-1 with TRBJ2-7; tentatively, D is TRBD2 (6 bases). The CDR3 has 14 residues. The germline gives CDR1 DFQATT, CDR2 SNEGSKA (reference sequence). V was clipped by 3 bases and J by 0 bases, with 12 bases between them. The CDR3 reads CSASFSGPSYEQYF. The CDR3 DNA sequence: TGCAGTGCTAGCTTTAGCGGACCCTCCTACGAGCAGTACTTC.

This clonotype has at least ten counts. This sequence joins TRBV7-3 and TRBJ2-1, with 8 bases identical to TRBD2. Germline CDR1 and CDR2: SGHTA and FQGTGA. The CDR3 is 18 residues long. Trimming took 0 bases from V and 6 from J; bases not matched to a gene: 13. Written as DNA, the CDR3 is TGTGCCAGCAGCTTAACGTTTCCCGGGACTAGTTGGGGCAATGAGCAGTTCTTC. Translating gives CASSLTFPGTSWGNEQFF. The variable domain in full, completed from reference TRBV7-3 and TRBJ2-1, reads GAGVSQTPSNKVTEKGKYVELRCDPISGHTALYWYRQSLGQGPEFLIYFQGTGAADDSGLPNDRFFAVRPEGSVSTLKIQRTERGDSAVYLCASSLTFPGTSWGNEQFFGPGTRLTVL.

The V and J genes are TRBV7-6 and TRBJ2-7; tentatively, D is TRBD1 (5 bases). The germline gives CDR1 SGHVS, CDR2 FNYEAQ. Trimming took 1 base from V and 9 from J, leaving 10 bases between them. The CDR3 runs 12 residues. CDR3 bases: TGTGCCAGCAGCTTAGAGGATCAGGGGCAGTACTTC. Translation gives CASSLEDQGQYF.

The V call is TRBV11-1, the J call TRBJ2-1; 14 bases fit TRBD2. CDR3 length equals 15 residues. Germline-derived CDR1 and CDR2 are SGHAT and FQDESV (reference sequence). V trimming: 6 bases; J trimming: 7 bases; junction bases outside the gene matches: 5. Here the CDR3 reads CASRRLAGGPNEQFF. CDR3 nucleotide sequence: TGTGCCAGCAGACGACTAGCGGGAGGGCCAAATGAGCAGTTCTTC.

This clonotype has just a few counts. The chain employs TRBV12-3 or TRBV12-4 and TRBJ1-6; D gene ambiguous. V was shortened by 3 bases and J by 8 bases, with 8 bases between the two germline ends. CDR3 size: 13 residues. The CDR3 here is CASSLLAYSPLHF. The CDR3 DNA reads TGTGCCAGCAGTTTGCTTGCCTATTCACCCCTCCACTTT.

The chain joins TRBV11-2 to TRBJ2-1; 11 nucleotides match TRBD2. V lost 3 bases to trimming and J lost 4 bases; unmatched junction nucleotides: 2. Germline assignment: CDR1 SGHAT and CDR2 FQNNGV. The CDR3 is 15 residues long. CDR3 loop: CASSFGTSGYNEQFF. Written as DNA, the CDR3 is TGTGCCAGCAGCTTCGGGACTAGCGGTTACAATGAGCAGTTCTTC.

This clonotype was found a few times. This may be a read error: a much more frequent sequence differs by one nucleotide. The CDR3 region has the DNA TGTGCCAGCAGCCCGGGCGGCTATAGCAATCAGCCCCAGCATTTT. Protein: CASSPGGYSNQPQHF. The chain has TRBV7-9 and TRBJ1-5, with D unresolved. CDR1 is SEHNR and CDR2 is FQNEAQ in the germline V gene (reference sequence). This CDR3 comprises 15 residues. Trimming took 5 bases from V and 0 from J, leaving 11 bases between them.

This clonotype was picked up many times. The DNA of the CDR3 is TGTGCCAGCAGAGACAGGGTGGGCACTGAAGCTTTCTTT. As protein: CASRDRVGTEAFF. This chain joins TRBV7-3 and TRBJ1-1; 7 bases match TRBD1. This CDR3 comprises 13 residues. The junction had 5 bases not matched to a gene; V was cut back by 6 bases and J by 4 bases. CDR1 and CDR2 from the germline V gene are SGHTA and FQGTGA.

This clonotype was detected only a few times. This chain joins TRBV7-2 and TRBJ1-5, with 7 bases lining up with TRBD1. V was pared by 3 bases and J by 6 bases, with 2 bases of the junction left unmatched. The germline V gene has CDR1 SGHTA and CDR2 FQGNSA. There are 13 residues in the CDR3. The CDR3 sequence: CASSFSGGQPQHF. The CDR3 DNA follows: TGTGCCAGCAGCTTTTCAGGGGGTCAGCCCCAGCATTTT.

The gene calls are TRBV7-2 and TRBJ2-5; D possibly uses TRBD1 or TRBD2 (6 bases each). The CDR3 spans 14 residues. V dropped 2 bases and J dropped 5 bases, with 12 bases sitting between them. The V gene's germline CDR1 is SGHTA and CDR2 FQGNSA. CDR3 DNA sequence: TGTGCCAGCAGCTTAACGGGGGCGGCGGAGACCCAGTACTTC. This gives the protein CASSLTGAAETQYF.

Points on this clonotype: An end of the junction differs from the germline gene, which may be a read error. This chain uses TRBV15 with TRBJ1-4, with D possibly being TRBD1 (5 bases). Germline CDR1 and CDR2: LNHNV and YYDKDF (reference sequence). CDR3 length equals 18 residues. The CDR3 loop is CATGSSSGRILTNEKLFF. CDR3 nucleotide sequence: TGTGCCACCGGCAGCTCTTCGGGACGGATCTTAACTAATGAAAAACTGTTTTTT.

Many counts were recorded for this clonotype. The rearrangement joins TRBV7-8 to TRBJ1-3; the D is unclear. The CDR3 totals 15 residues. Trimming cost V 6 bases and J 0 bases, with 12 bases left between them. In germline, CDR1 is SGHVS, CDR2 FQNEAQ. The CDR3 loop reads CASRGGFSSGNTIYF. CDR3 nucleotides: TGTGCCAGCAGGGGAGGGTTCAGCTCTGGAAACACCATATATTTT.

This clonotype was picked up many times. The rearrangement links TRBV27 to TRBJ1-6; TRBD1 agrees at 7 bases. V shed 5 bases, J shed 7 bases, and the junction held 11 bases outside the gene matches. The CDR3 covers 16 residues. Germline CDR1 MNHEY, CDR2 SMNVEV (reference sequence). CDR3 residues: CASSAQGGSRNSPLHF. In nucleotides, the CDR3 is TGTGCCAGCAGTGCCCAGGGGGGTTCCCGAAATTCACCCCTCCACTTT.

This clonotype came up once. For the CDR3, the DNA is TGTGCCAGCAGCTTGCCAGCGGGGGGTTTGTGGGAGCAGTTCTTC. Protein product: CASSLPAGGLWEQFF. The genes are TRBV11-2 and TRBJ2-1; 9 positions agree with TRBD2. The CDR3 spans 15 residues. Germline V gene data show CDR1 as SGHAT and CDR2 as FQNNGV. Germline trimming cut 3 bases from V and 10 bases from J; bases unmatched to any gene: 10.

This clonotype was picked up a small number of times. The J gene is TRBJ2-7, the V gene TRBV2; the match to TRBD2 covers 10 bases. Germline CDR1 SNHLY, CDR2 FYNNEI. This CDR3 is built from 14 residues. J lost 3 bases, V lost 8 bases, and 7 bases had no gene match. Here the CDR3 reads CASGNLAGVYEQYF. CDR3 coding DNA: TGTGCCAGCGGTAACCTAGCGGGAGTCTACGAGCAGTACTTC.